These 32 T cell receptor beta chains came from one sample sequenced in a study of Graves' ophthalmopathy and Graves' hyperthyroidism (dated by TCRdb to the late 2010s). Instrument used: Illumina HiSeq 2000. For repertoire sequencing, the TCR beta CDR3 regions were amplified from RNA transcripts. HTBI primers and the Qiagen OneStep RT-PCR kit were used in a first-round RT-PCR, which was followed by a second-round multiplex PCR, size selection and purification. TCRdb reran the public reads through fastp at Q25 and MiXCR, keeping productive beta chains. Under each unique CDR3 protein, matching rows form one entry showing the most common genes and DNA. The sample has 620,000 or so distinct CDR3 sequences on record, approximately 22% of them singletons. The ten largest account for more than 5.5% of the sample. Material: peripheral blood. The receptor source for this set is a woman between 18 and 30 years old with stable Graves' hyperthyroidism. Some clones in this sample may be carry-over from other donors' samples. Donor details come from another sample of the same person, matched by shared clones.

This clonotype was observed many times. This chain connects TRBV6-5 to TRBJ2-7; D might be TRBD1 (6 bases). The V gene lost 0 bases and the J gene lost 6 bases, with 18 bases spanning the gap. CDR1 MNHEY and CDR2 SVGAGI come from the germline V gene. The CDR3 consists of 16 residues. CDR3 sequence: CASSYSPGEFDREQYF. Here the CDR3 DNA reads TGTGCCAGCAGTTACTCCCCAGGGGAATTTGATCGCGAGCAGTACTTC.

This clonotype was seen ten or more times. This chain links TRBV6-1 with TRBJ1-2, with D perhaps matching TRBD1 (5 bases). The V end lost 8 bases, the J end lost 4 bases, and 17 bases lay between the germline ends. The CDR3 spans 14 residues. Germline CDR1 is MNHNS and CDR2 is SASEGT. CDR3 in DNA: TGTGCCAGCGCCGTGACACGGGGGTCCTATGGCTACACCTTC. Its protein product is CASAVTRGSYGYTF.

This clonotype showed up many times. The V gene is TRBV12-3 or TRBV12-4, the J gene TRBJ1-5; D not certain. Trimming took 1 base from V and 9 from J, leaving 7 bases between them. This CDR3 has 12 residues. The CDR3 sequence: CASSLGVPPQHF. In DNA, the CDR3 is TGTGCCAGCAGTTTAGGTGTTCCGCCCCAGCATTTT.

This CDR3 reads CASSVEGSPWNSPLHF. In DNA, the CDR3 is TGTGCCAGCAGCGTAGAAGGGTCTCCCTGGAATTCACCCCTCCACTTT. The rearrangement joins TRBV9 to TRBJ1-6; D gene ambiguous. Trimming left V 0 bases short and J 7 bases short, with 14 bases between. The germline V gene has CDR1 SGDLS and CDR2 YYNGEE. CDR3 length: 16 residues. Based on the CDR3 plus reference TRBV9 and TRBJ1-6, the full variable domain is DSGVTQTPKHLITATGQRVTLRCSPRSGDLSVYWYQQSLDQGLQFLIQYYNGEERAKGNILERFSAQQFPDLHSELNLSSLELGDSALYFCASSVEGSPWNSPLHFGNGTRLTVT.

The V and J genes are TRBV6-2 or TRBV6-3 and TRBJ2-7; 11 bases are shared with TRBD1. Germline lookup yields CDR1 MNHEY and CDR2 SVGEGT. The trim removed 8 bases at V and 7 bases at J, leaving 13 bases unmatched. The CDR3 sequence is 15 residues long. The chain's CDR3 is CASYPAGTGGGEQYF. The CDR3 DNA follows: TGTGCCAGCTACCCGGCCGGGACAGGGGGAGGGGAGCAGTACTTC.

In this sample, this clonotype turned up many times. V usage is TRBV6-1 and J usage is TRBJ1-1, with D possibly TRBD1 on 6 matching bases. Germline assignment: CDR1 MNHNS and CDR2 SASEGT. The ends were cut back, 10 bases at V and 0 bases at J, with 15 bases in the middle. The CDR3 has 14 residues. The CDR3 sequence is CATEQGSLNTEAFF. The CDR3 DNA follows: TGTGCCACGGAGCAGGGGTCCTTGAACACTGAAGCTTTCTTT.

The sample holds many counts of this clonotype. The chain is built from TRBV12-3 or TRBV12-4 and TRBJ1-2, with a tentative D call TRBD1 (6 bases). The CDR3 has 15 residues. Trimming left V 5 bases short and J 7 bases short, with 20 bases between. The CDR3: CASSPLGGGSGGYTF. In nucleotides, the CDR3 is TGTGCCAGCAGTCCTCTAGGGGGTGGATCTGGTGGCTACACCTTC.

This clonotype was seen more than once but under ten times. The chain employs TRBV28 and TRBJ1-6, with D hard to call. Germline lookup yields CDR1 MDHEN and CDR2 SYDVKM. CDR3 length equals 14 residues. Trimming removed 3 bases from V and 8 bases from J, with 11 bases in between. The CDR3 sequence is CASSLRVWYSPLHF. As DNA, the CDR3 is TGTGCCAGCAGTTTGCGGGTATGGTATTCACCCCTCCACTTT.

There are many counts of this clonotype. The rearrangement joins TRBV2 to TRBJ1-1, with 8 bases aligning to TRBD1. The CDR3 extends over 15 amino acids. The junction had 9 bases not matched to a gene; V was cut back by 6 bases and J by 3 bases. Germline lookup yields CDR1 SNHLY and CDR2 FYNNEI. CDR3 amino acids: CASRVQGVLHTEAFF. CDR3 nucleotide sequence: TGTGCCAGCAGGGTACAGGGGGTACTTCACACTGAAGCTTTCTTT.

This clonotype was detected once. The genes are TRBV13 and TRBJ1-1, with 9 bases aligning to TRBD1. The CDR3 totals 16 residues. The germline CDR1 and CDR2 sequences are PRHDT and FYEKMQ (reference sequence). The J segment lost 2 bases and the V segment lost 0 bases, leaving 4 bases of the junction unmatched. CDR3 loop: CASSLGGTGLNTEAFF. The CDR3 DNA sequence: TGTGCCAGCAGCTTAGGGGGGACAGGGCTTAACACTGAAGCTTTCTTT.

This clonotype was recorded many times. V usage is TRBV28 and J usage is TRBJ2-5, with D hard to call. This CDR3 comprises 13 residues. Germline CDR1 reads MDHEN; CDR2 reads SYDVKM. Trimming shortened V by 5 bases and J by 7 bases, and 14 bases separated the two germline ends. The CDR3 coding sequence is TGTGCCAGCAGTAGAGCTGGGTTTGGGACCCAGTACTTC. Translation: CASSRAGFGTQYF.

This clonotype was detected many times. The rearrangement joins TRBV5-6 to TRBJ2-2; D is perhaps TRBD1 (6 bases). The CDR3 length is 16 residues. The ends were cut back, 2 bases at V and 2 bases at J, with 13 bases in the middle. Germline V lookup: CDR1 SGHDT, CDR2 YYEEEE. The CDR3 DNA reads TGTGCCAGCAGCTTCGGGACATCGTCTAACACCGGGGAGCTGTTTTTT. Its translation: CASSFGTSSNTGELFF.

This clonotype was seen ten or more times. J is TRBJ1-1 and V is TRBV10-3; 10 bases are shared with TRBD1. The germline gives CDR1 ENHRY, CDR2 SYGVKD. Losses at the gene ends were 6 bases for V and 1 base for J; bases not matched to a gene: 5. This CDR3 has 15 amino acids. CDR3 amino acids: CAIRMTGGQNTEAFF. DNA of the CDR3: TGTGCCATCAGAATGACAGGGGGCCAGAACACTGAAGCTTTCTTT.

This clonotype was seen repeatedly, ten times or more. The chain employs TRBV7-9 and TRBJ1-2; D call uncertain. Trimming took 1 base from V and 7 from J, leaving 13 bases between them. The germline gives CDR1 SEHNR, CDR2 FQNEAQ (reference sequence). The CDR3 loop spans 14 amino acids. CDR3 region: CASSLGAEGFGYTF. DNA of the CDR3: TGTGCCAGCAGCTTAGGGGCGGAGGGTTTTGGCTACACCTTC. Full variable domain (outside the CDR3, taken from reference TRBV7-9 and TRBJ1-2): DTGVSQNPRHKITKRGQNVTFRCDPISEHNRLYWYRQTLGQGPEFLTYFQNEAQLEKSRLLSDRFSAERPKGSFSTLEIQRTEQGDSAMYLCASSLGAEGFGYTFGSGTRLTVV.

Turning to this clonotype: One end of the junction fails to match germline, which may point to a read error. The chain is built from TRBV11-3 and TRBJ2-5; D is ambiguous. Per germline, CDR1 SGHNT and CDR2 YENEEA. The CDR3 length is 13 residues. The CDR3 loop reads CASSQLEQGTQYF. For the CDR3, the DNA is TGTGCCAGCAGCCAACTCGAGCAAGGGACCCAGTACTTC.

This clonotype was seen a handful of times. The chain joins TRBV20-1 to TRBJ2-7; 10 positions match TRBD2. Unmatched junction bases numbered 4, after V lost 3 bases and J lost 2 bases. CDR1 is DFQATT and CDR2 is SNEGSKA in the germline V gene (reference sequence). This CDR3 region has 14 residues. The CDR3 DNA sequence: TGCAGTGCTAGCCTAGCGGGAGAAGCCTACGAGCAGTACTTC. This codes for CSASLAGEAYEQYF.

This clonotype was counted at least ten times. The chain employs TRBV29-1 and TRBJ2-5; 7 bases align to TRBD1. Trimming cost V 8 bases and J 4 bases; bases outside gene matches: 7. Germline loops: CDR1 SQVTM, CDR2 ANQGSEA. This CDR3 is 12 amino acids long. The CDR3 nucleotides read TGCAGCACAACAGGGGACGGAGAGACCCAGTACTTC. This encodes CSTTGDGETQYF.

V and J are TRBV19 and TRBJ2-2, with D possibly being TRBD2 (5 bases). The CDR3 length is 14 residues. Germline lookup yields CDR1 LNHDA and CDR2 SQIVND (reference sequence). Trimming removed 9 bases from V and 6 bases from J, with 17 bases in between. DNA of the CDR3: TGTGCCAGCCTTGAGGGCGGAGTACCCGGGGAGCTGTTTTTT. This codes for CASLEGGVPGELFF.

This clonotype has at least ten counts. This chain links TRBV6-2 or TRBV6-3 with TRBJ2-2; D is unclear. Trimming stripped 5 bases from V and 3 bases from J, with 7 bases between. Looked up from germline, CDR1 is MNHEY and CDR2 is SVGEGT. The CDR3 is made up of 13 amino acids. CDR3 sequence (DNA): TGTGCCAGCAGTCCAAGATACACCGGGGAGCTGTTTTTT. Translated, it gives CASSPRYTGELFF.

This clonotype was detected many times. The V and J genes are TRBV6-1 and TRBJ1-5; TRBD1 matches 7 bases. J was trimmed by 0 bases and V by 4 bases; bases with no gene match: 9. The length of the CDR3 is 17 residues. Germline lookup yields CDR1 MNHNS and CDR2 SASEGT. CDR3 nucleotide sequence: TGTGCCAGCAGTGGCGGGACAGCCCGACTTAGCAATCAGCCCCAGCATTTT. This gives the protein CASSGGTARLSNQPQHF.

The table lists this clonotype with many counts. This CDR3 is missing its conserved last phenylalanine or tryptophan, likely due to a read error. The limits of the CDR3 on the DNA are not certain, so only TCRdb's listed CDR3 is given. The rearrangement uses TRBV6-1 and TRBJ1-1; the table's D call, TRBD1, has no DNA check behind it. Germline V gives CDR1 MNHNS, CDR2 SASEGT. The CDR3 adds up to 12 amino acids, both ends counted. The CDR3 sequence is CASSAGTVLFLG.

This clonotype was found many times. J is TRBJ1-1 and V is TRBV20-1; a weak D match, TRBD1 (5 bases). The CDR3 has 15 residues. Deletions cut 3 bases from V and 0 bases from J, with 14 bases between. The germline gives CDR1 DFQATT, CDR2 SNEGSKA (reference sequence). The DNA of the CDR3 is TGCAGTGCTAGGGGAATGCGGGGCTTGAACACTGAAGCTTTCTTT. This encodes CSARGMRGLNTEAFF.

This clonotype was seen at least ten times. J is TRBJ2-7 and V is TRBV15; 8 bases are a match to TRBD2. Germline CDR1 LNHNV, CDR2 YYDKDF (reference sequence). The CDR3 spans 14 residues. V gave up 2 bases and J gave up 2 bases; unmatched junction bases: 2. DNA for the CDR3: TGTGCCACCAGCAGAACGGGACTAGCCTACGAGCAGTACTTC. This translates into CATSRTGLAYEQYF.

This clonotype has a count of ten or more. The chain is built from TRBV13 and TRBJ1-2, with D possibly being TRBD1 (6 bases). The CDR3 length is 14 residues. V gave up 8 bases and J gave up 2 bases, with 15 bases separating them. CDR1 is PRHDT and CDR2 is FYEKMQ in the germline V gene (reference sequence). The CDR3 reads CASGPLQGNYGYTF. The CDR3 DNA reads as TGTGCCAGCGGCCCGTTACAGGGCAACTATGGCTACACCTTC. Variable domain in full (rest from reference TRBV13 and TRBJ1-2): AAGVIQSPRHLIKEKRETATLKCYPIPRHDTVYWYQQGPGQDPQFLISFYEKMQSDKGSIPDRFSAQQFSDYHSELNMSSLELGDSALYFCASGPLQGNYGYTFGSGTRLTVV.

This clonotype was counted a few times. The V and J genes are TRBV12-3 or TRBV12-4 and TRBJ1-5; D not resolved. CDR3 length: 16 residues. The V gene lost 5 bases and the J gene lost 2 bases, with 16 bases spanning the gap. The CDR3 coding sequence is TGTGCCAGCAGTCCCACAACCGGGTTGGGCAATCAGCCCCAGCATTTT. Translation: CASSPTTGLGNQPQHF.

This clonotype was picked up many times. This chain uses TRBV6-1 with TRBJ1-1; D is perhaps TRBD1 (5 bases). Germline V gene lookup returns CDR1 MNHNS and CDR2 SASEGT. Trimming took 7 bases from V and 8 from J, leaving 17 bases between them. The length of the CDR3 is 13 residues. For the CDR3, the DNA is TGTGCCAGCACTGGAAGGGACCGGGGCGAAGCTTTCTTT. Its translation is CASTGRDRGEAFF.

The chain uses TRBV6-2 or TRBV6-3 and TRBJ2-5; no reliable D call. Germline values: CDR1 MNHEY, CDR2 SVGEGT. V lost 2 bases and J 5 bases, leaving 9 bases between the germline ends. The length of the CDR3 is 13 residues. The CDR3 DNA sequence: TGTGCCAGCAGTTACCGGCAGTGGGAGACCCAGTACTTC. Residues: CASSYRQWETQYF.

This clonotype was seen many times. The chain links TRBV6-5 to TRBJ1-1; D not certain. The CDR3 has 16 residues. Germline CDR1 reads MNHEY; CDR2 reads SVGAGI. Trimming cost V 3 bases and J 5 bases, with 19 bases left between them. The CDR3 protein is CASSYFSTKVGTEAFF. In DNA, the CDR3 is TGTGCCAGCAGTTATTTCTCAACTAAGGTAGGAACTGAAGCTTTCTTT.

This clonotype was recorded at least ten times. The V call is TRBV6-5, the J call TRBJ2-5, with 7 bases identical to TRBD1. The junction had 12 bases not matched to a gene; V was cut back by 6 bases and J by 5 bases. CDR3 length equals 15 residues. The germline V gene has CDR1 MNHEY and CDR2 SVGAGI. The CDR3 DNA sequence: TGTGCCAGCAGGCCACAGGGGCGGTCGTGGGAGACCCAGTACTTC. Protein sequence: CASRPQGRSWETQYF.

This clonotype has at least ten counts. The chain couples TRBV19 to TRBJ2-7; 8 nucleotides align to TRBD2. Per the germline V gene, CDR1 is LNHDA and CDR2 is SQIVND (reference sequence). This CDR3 is built from 16 residues. With V trimmed by 5 bases and J by 2 bases, 11 bases remained unmatched. CDR3 sequence reads: CASSGQLAVTTYEQYF. DNA of the CDR3: TGTGCCAGTAGTGGTCAACTAGCGGTTACGACCTACGAGCAGTACTTC.

In this sample, this clonotype turned up a few times. The genes are TRBV30 and TRBJ1-1, with TRBD1 matching over 8 bases. Per germline, CDR1 GTSNPN and CDR2 SVGIG (reference sequence). The CDR3 has 16 residues. V was clipped by 3 bases and J by 5 bases; unmatched bases: 14. The CDR3 spells CAWRGQQGDRRTEAFF. CDR3 sequence (DNA): TGTGCCTGGAGGGGACAACAGGGGGATAGGAGGACTGAAGCTTTCTTT.

The genes are TRBV24-1 and TRBJ1-2; 9 nucleotides match TRBD1. Germline assignment: CDR1 KGHDR and CDR2 SFDVKD. V shed 5 bases, J shed 9 bases, and the junction held 9 bases outside the gene matches. The CDR3 is 14 amino acids. The CDR3 loop reads CATSAPGQGNSYTF. The CDR3 DNA reads as TGTGCCACCAGTGCCCCAGGACAGGGGAATAGCTACACCTTC.